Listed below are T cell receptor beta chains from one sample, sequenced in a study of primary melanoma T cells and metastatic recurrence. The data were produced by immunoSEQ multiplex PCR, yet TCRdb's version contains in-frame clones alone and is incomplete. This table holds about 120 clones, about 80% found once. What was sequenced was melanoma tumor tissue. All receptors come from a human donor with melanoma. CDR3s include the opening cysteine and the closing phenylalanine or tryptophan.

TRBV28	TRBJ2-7	CASSLLEPPEQYF
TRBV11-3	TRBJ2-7	CASRPRGQSYEQYF
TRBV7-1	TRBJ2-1	CASSPDRVNEQFF
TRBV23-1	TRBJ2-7	CACEGLAGGEQYF
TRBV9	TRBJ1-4	CASSPGQGNSEKLFF
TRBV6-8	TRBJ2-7	CASISPTGPLSYEQYF
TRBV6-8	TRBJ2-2	CASSYRQGTNTGELFF
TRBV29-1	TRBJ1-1	CSVVLWGAANTEAFF
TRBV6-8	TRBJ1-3	CASSYNPGDTIYF
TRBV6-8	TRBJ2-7	CASSESRDSYEQYF
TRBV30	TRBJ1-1	CAALARGEFEAFF
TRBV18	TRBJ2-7	CASSGTVAYEQYF
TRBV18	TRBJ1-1	CASSRVDVPEPKNTEAFF
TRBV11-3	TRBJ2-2	CASSSGGWRADTGELFF
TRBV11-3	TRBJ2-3	CASSLQGSTDTQYF
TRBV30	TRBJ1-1	CAWSGVYTEAFF
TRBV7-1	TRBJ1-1	CASSLVIMNTEAFF
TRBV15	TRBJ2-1	CATSGSSGGANNEQFF
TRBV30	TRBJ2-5	CAWSVKGGETQYF
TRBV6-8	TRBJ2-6	CASRTPGANVLTF
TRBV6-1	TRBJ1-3	CASSEAEGHGNTIYF
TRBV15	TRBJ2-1	CATSRDFGGRMNEQFF
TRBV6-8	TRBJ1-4	CASSSGTGDEKLFF
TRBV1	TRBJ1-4	CASSQERQGGWEKLFF